A selection of T cell receptor beta chains follows, all from one sample in a study of shared clonotypes between healthy human individuals. Assay used: immunoSEQ multiplex PCR; TCRdb lists only in-frame clones, some missing. Among about 1.9 million clones, 90% to 95% were seen once, and the ten largest hold roughly 1.7%. The material sequenced was naive CD8+ T cells from PBMCs. These receptors were obtained from a man aged 18 to 30 in good health. Some clones in this sample may be carry-over from other donors' samples. CDR3s include the opening cysteine and the closing phenylalanine or tryptophan. The D gene is left open where the match is weak. Clone size is given for some rows only: seen once, a few or many times, or a class if the clone is expanded.

NA TRBJ2-1 NA TRBV5-6 TGTGCCAGCAGAGGCGAGGTGGGCCGCTCCTACAATGAGCAGTTCTTC CASRGEVGRSYNEQFF
NA TRBJ2-7 TRBD2 TRBV11-2 TGTGCCAGCAGCTTAGGAGCGGGGGCCCTCTACGAGCAGTACTTC CASSLGAGALYEQYF
NA TRBJ2-7 NA TRBV13 TGTGCCAGCAGCCCTGAGCCGGACGAGCAGTACTTC CASSPEPDEQYF
NA TRBJ1-1 TRBD1 TRBV4-1 TGCGCCAGCAGCCAAGTGGCAGGGGGCACTGAAGCTTTCTTT CASSQVAGGTEAFF
NA TRBJ1-2 NA TRBV27 TGTGCCAGCAGTTTAGGGGACGGTTATGGCTACACCTTC CASSLGDGYGYTF
NA TRBJ2-7 TRBD1 TRBV4-2 TGTGCCAGCAGCCAAGGCAGACAGGGTACTTACGAGCAGTACTTC CASSQGRQGTYEQYF
NA TRBJ2-7 TRBD2 TRBV5-1 TGCGCCAGCAGCTGGGGGGAGGGCCGGGTCTACGAGCAGTACTTC CASSWGEGRVYEQYF
NA TRBJ2-7 NA TRBV6-1 TGTGCCAGCAGTGAGAATGGCTCCTACGAGCAGTACTTC CASSENGSYEQYF
NA TRBJ1-2 NA TRBV19 TGTGCCAGTAGTATTGAATTTTCAAACTATGGCTACACCTTC CASSIEFSNYGYTF
NA TRBJ2-4 TRBD2 TRBV5-1 TGCGCCAGCAGCTTGACTAGCGGGAGAGCTGTCGGTGAAAACATTCAGTACTTC CASSLTSGRAVGENIQYF
once TRBJ1-5 TRBD1 TRBV6-6 TGTGCCAGTGCCCGGGACAGGCAGTATAGCAATCAGCCCCAGCATTTT CASARDRQYSNQPQHF
NA TRBJ2-5 NA TRBV6-6 TGTGCCAGCAGCTCAACCACCTCCTCCCTTGGGACCCAGTACTTC CASSSTTSSLGTQYF
NA TRBJ2-1 NA TRBV5-1 TGCGCCAGCAGCCTGGGACCCAGCAATGAGCAGTTCTTC CASSLGPSNEQFF
NA TRBJ2-7 NA TRBV28 TGTGCCAGCAGTTTATTCCGCCAACTCGGAGGCGAGCAGTACTTC CASSLFRQLGGEQYF
NA TRBJ2-1 NA TRBV11-3 TGTGCCAGCAGCTCACTACAGGGCTCTAAACCCTACAATGAGCAGTTCTTC CASSSLQGSKPYNEQFF
NA TRBJ2-1 TRBD2 TRBV7-8 TGTGCCAGCAGCTCCGAACTAGCGGGAGGCCGTCTCTCCTACAATGAGCAGTTCTTC CASSSELAGGRLSYNEQFF
NA TRBJ2-1 TRBD2 TRBV29-1 TGCAGCGTTGACAGTAGCGGGAGCCTCAATGAGCAGTTCTTC CSVDSSGSLNEQFF
NA TRBJ2-2 TRBD1 TRBV19 TGTGCCAGTAGTATTCCGGCCAGGGGGCGCCGATACACCGGGGAGCTGTTTTTT CASSIPARGRRYTGELFF
NA TRBJ1-5 TRBD1 TRBV13 TGTGCCAGCAGCAGTAAAGGGACAGATAGCAATCAGCCCCAGCATTTT CASSSKGTDSNQPQHF
few TRBJ1-1 NA TRBV25-1 TGTGCCAGCAGGGTTTCTGACACTGAAGCTTTCTTT CASRVSDTEAFF
NA TRBJ1-5 TRBD1 TRBV27 TGTGCCAGCAGTTCTGCAGGGGGCAGAAGAAGCAATCAGCCCCAGCATTTT CASSSAGGRRSNQPQHF
NA TRBJ1-1 NA TRBV5-1 TGCGCCAGCAGCTCGGATCCCGGCAGGGAAGCTTTCTTT CASSSDPGREAFF
NA TRBJ1-5 NA TRBV15 TGTGCCACCAGCCCCGGGGGGGGGCCCCAGCATTTT CATSPGGGPQHF
NA TRBJ2-1 TRBD1 TRBV2 TGTGCCAGCAGTCCGAACAGGGGGCTGACCTACAATGAGCAGTTCTTC CASSPNRGLTYNEQFF
NA TRBJ2-2 TRBD1 TRBV7-3 TGTGCCAGCAGCCAAACAGGGGGACACACCGGGGAGCTGTTTTTT CASSQTGGHTGELFF
NA TRBJ2-2 NA TRBV11-1 TGTGCCAGCAGCTTAGGAACCGGGGAGCTGTTTTTT CASSLGTGELFF
once TRBJ2-7 NA TRBV2 TGTGCCAGCAGTGATCCAGGGAGTGGTACCTACGAGCAGTACTTC CASSDPGSGTYEQYF
NA TRBJ1-1 NA TRBV7-9 TGTGCCAGCAGCTTACCAGGGGCGGGGGGCCAGGATACTGAAGCTTTCTTT CASSLPGAGGQDTEAFF
NA TRBJ2-5 NA TRBV9 TGTGCCAGCAGCGTTGGGACATTTGAGACCCAGTACTTC CASSVGTFETQYF
NA TRBJ2-7 NA TRBV28 TGTGCCAGCAGGGGTTCACGGACTCCCTCCTACGAGCAGTACTTC CASRGSRTPSYEQYF
NA TRBJ2-5 TRBD2 TRBV5-1 TGCGCCAGCAGCTTGGCCGCTAGCGGGAGGCTTCGGGAGACCCAGTACTTC CASSLAASGRLRETQYF
NA TRBJ1-4 NA TRBV14 TGTGCCAGCAGCCAAGGCGTCGGTGCAACTAATGAAAAACTGTTTTTT CASSQGVGATNEKLFF